This T cell receptor beta chain appears in the sequencing data of a study of shared clonotypes between healthy human individuals. The study's findings and limits: Researchers sampled only blood; tissue repertoires likely differ.

Naive CD8 cells comprised CD45RO-negative, CCR7-positively selected cells, excluding terminally differentiated effector memory CD45RA+ cells. This table comes from immunoSEQ multiplex PCR, and its TCRdb copy is limited to in-frame clones, with some not included. Of around 600,000 clones detected, 85% to 95% appear once; the ten largest clones hold 0.11%. On this clone: Its target is not known. The same CDR3 can be traced to other DNA sequences in this sample.

The clonotype comes from a woman in her twenties or thirties in good health. The sequenced sample consisted of naive CD8+ T cells sorted from blood.

CDR3 in amino acids: CASSYSPGELFF. As DNA, the CDR3 is TGTGCCAGCAGTTACTCTCCCGGGGAGCTGTTTTTT. The chain recombines TRBV6-5 with TRBJ2-2; no firm D call. CDR1 and CDR2 from the germline V gene are MNHEY and SVGAGI. The CDR3 spans 12 residues. The V end lost 0 bases, the J end lost 6 bases, and 2 bases lay between the germline ends.